This TCR beta chain was sequenced during a study of T cells after posttransplantation cyclophosphamide. Study-wide findings and caveats: Recipient CMV seropositivity and CMV reactivation strongly tracked TRB clonality. Donor CD8+ memory clones often dominated recipient blood repertoires at later times. TRB overlap between skin or GI tissue T cells and blood was limited.

A marrow graft followed busulfan-fludarabine conditioning, with cyclophosphamide on days +3 and +4. Method: immunoSEQ multiplex PCR; TCRdb's copy keeps in-frame clones and lacks some. The sample has around 37,000 clones; around 78% are singletons. Points on this clone: Its target is unknown.

CDR1 and CDR2 (germline): SGHTA, FQGNSA. The V segment lost 0 bases and the J segment 9 bases; nucleotides outside the gene matches: 11. The length of the CDR3 is 18 residues. Material: CD4+ T cells sorted from blood, obtained 1,700 to 2,000 days after a stem cell transplant with posttransplant cyclophosphamide. V and J are TRBV7-2 and TRBJ2-1; 13 nucleotides line up with TRBD2. The origin of this receptor is a female patient between 40 and 55 years old who received an allogeneic stem cell transplant from a related donor, was CMV-positive, and had no GVHD. Part of the T cells may come from the graft donor. CDR3 protein: CASSLAYRLAGGTSEQFF. DNA of the CDR3: TGTGCCAGCAGCTTAGCGTACCGACTAGCGGGGGGTACCAGTGAGCAGTTCTTC.